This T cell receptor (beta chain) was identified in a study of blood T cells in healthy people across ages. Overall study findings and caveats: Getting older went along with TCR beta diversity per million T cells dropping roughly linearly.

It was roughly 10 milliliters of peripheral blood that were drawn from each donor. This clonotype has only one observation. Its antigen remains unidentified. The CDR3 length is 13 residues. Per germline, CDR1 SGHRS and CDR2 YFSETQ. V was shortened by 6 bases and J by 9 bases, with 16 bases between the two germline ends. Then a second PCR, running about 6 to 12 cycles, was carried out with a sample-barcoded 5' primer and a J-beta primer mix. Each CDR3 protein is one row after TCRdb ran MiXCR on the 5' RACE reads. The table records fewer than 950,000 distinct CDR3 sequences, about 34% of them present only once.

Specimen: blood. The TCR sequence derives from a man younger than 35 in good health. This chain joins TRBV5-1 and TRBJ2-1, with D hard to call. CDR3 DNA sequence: TGCGCCAGCAAAAGTGGTGGGGTTACTGAGCAGTTCTTC. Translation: CASKSGGVTEQFF.